The present T cell receptor beta chain was sequenced within a study of beta chain features in type 1 diabetes. Study-wide results and limits: TCRB CDR3 length was moderately but significantly reduced in all four CD4+ subsets of Type 1 diabetes patients.

Purity above 95% was achieved in all sorted populations. Every isolated RNA sample was fully reverse transcribed, so sequencing captured expressed TCRB transcripts. Around 3.9 million reads per sample were averaged for naive, central memory and regulatory samples. Only in-frame clones appear in the TCRdb table, and some are missing; sequencing was by immunoSEQ multiplex PCR. This table holds about 290,000 clones, 7.5% to 9.5% found once. With regard to this clone: Its specificity is unknown.

Deletions cut 0 bases from V and 7 bases from J, with 10 bases between. The germline CDR1 and CDR2 sequences are MNHEY and SVGAGI. There are 14 residues in the CDR3. The sequence derives from a young woman in good health. The rearrangement joins TRBV6-5 to TRBJ1-5; possibly TRBD1 for D (5 bases). Sequencing used central memory CD4+ T cells from blood. CDR3 nucleotide sequence: TGTGCCAGCAGTTACTCCAGGGAGGGCCAGCCCCAGCATTTT. It codes for CASSYSREGQPQHF.